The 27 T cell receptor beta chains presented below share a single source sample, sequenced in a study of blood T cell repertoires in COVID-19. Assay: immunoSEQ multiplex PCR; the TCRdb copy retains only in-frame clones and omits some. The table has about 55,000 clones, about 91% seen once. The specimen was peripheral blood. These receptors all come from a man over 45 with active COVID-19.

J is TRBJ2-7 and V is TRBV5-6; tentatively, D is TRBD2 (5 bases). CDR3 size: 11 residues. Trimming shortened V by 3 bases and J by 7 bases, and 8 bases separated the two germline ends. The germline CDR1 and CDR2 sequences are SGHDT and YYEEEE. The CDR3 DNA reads TGTGCCAGCAGCTCCAGAGGGGAGCAGTACTTC. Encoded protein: CASSSRGEQYF.

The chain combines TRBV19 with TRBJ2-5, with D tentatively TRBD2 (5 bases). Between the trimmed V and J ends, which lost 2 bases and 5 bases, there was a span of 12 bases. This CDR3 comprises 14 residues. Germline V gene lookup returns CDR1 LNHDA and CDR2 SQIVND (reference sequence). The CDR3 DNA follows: TGTGCCAGTAGTATAAGCGGCAGAGAGGAGACCCAGTACTTC. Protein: CASSISGREETQYF.

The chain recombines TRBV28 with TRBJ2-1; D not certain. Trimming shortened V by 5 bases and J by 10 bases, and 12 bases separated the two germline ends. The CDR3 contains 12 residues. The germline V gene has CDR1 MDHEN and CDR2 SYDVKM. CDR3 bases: TGTGCCAGCAGTCCCATCACCGCGGAGCAGTTCTTC. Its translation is CASSPITAEQFF.

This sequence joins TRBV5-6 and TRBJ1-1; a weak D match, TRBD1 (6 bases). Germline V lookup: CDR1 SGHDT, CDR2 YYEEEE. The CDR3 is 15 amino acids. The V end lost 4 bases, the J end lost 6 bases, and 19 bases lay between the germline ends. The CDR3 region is CASSRQVPPEAEAFF. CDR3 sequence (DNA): TGTGCCAGCAGCAGACAGGTCCCCCCGGAGGCTGAAGCTTTCTTT.

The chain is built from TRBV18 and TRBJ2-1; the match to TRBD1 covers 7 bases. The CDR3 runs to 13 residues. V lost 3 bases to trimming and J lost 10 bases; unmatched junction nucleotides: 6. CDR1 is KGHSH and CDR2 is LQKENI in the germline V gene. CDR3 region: CASSPARDREQFF. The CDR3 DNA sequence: TGTGCCAGCTCACCGGCCAGGGACAGAGAGCAGTTCTTC.

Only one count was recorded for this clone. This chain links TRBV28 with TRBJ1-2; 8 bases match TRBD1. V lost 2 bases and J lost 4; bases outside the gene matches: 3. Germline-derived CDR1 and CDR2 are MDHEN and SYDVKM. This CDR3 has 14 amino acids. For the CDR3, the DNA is TGTGCCAGCAGTTTAGGGACAGGTGGCTATGGCTACACCTTC. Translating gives CASSLGTGGYGYTF.

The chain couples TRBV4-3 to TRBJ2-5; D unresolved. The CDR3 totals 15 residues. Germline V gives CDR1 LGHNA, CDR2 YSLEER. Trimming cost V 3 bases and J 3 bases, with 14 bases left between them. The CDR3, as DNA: TGCGCCAGCAGCCACAGAGCACTACCCAAAGAGACCCAGTACTTC. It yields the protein CASSHRALPKETQYF.

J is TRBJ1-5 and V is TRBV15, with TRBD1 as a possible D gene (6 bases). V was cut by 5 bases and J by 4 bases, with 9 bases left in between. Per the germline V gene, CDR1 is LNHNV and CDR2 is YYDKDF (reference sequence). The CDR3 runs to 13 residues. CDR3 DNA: TGTGCCACCAGCGGGGGGGCTAATCAGCCCCAGCATTTT. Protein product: CATSGGANQPQHF. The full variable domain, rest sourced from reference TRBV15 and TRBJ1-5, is DAMVIQNPRYQVTQFGKPVTLSCSQTLNHNVMYWYQQKSSQAPKLLFHYYDKDFNNEADTPDNFQSRRPNTSFCFLDIRSPGLGDTAMYLCATSGGANQPQHFGDGTRLSIL.

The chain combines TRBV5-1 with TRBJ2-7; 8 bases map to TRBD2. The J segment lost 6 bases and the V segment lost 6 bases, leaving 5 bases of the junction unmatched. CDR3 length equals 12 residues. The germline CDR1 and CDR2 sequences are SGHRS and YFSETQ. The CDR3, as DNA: TGCGCCAGCAAACGGGAGGGCGTCGAGCAGTACTTC. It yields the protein CASKREGVEQYF. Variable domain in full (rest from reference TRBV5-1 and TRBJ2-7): KAGVTQTPRYLIKTRGQQVTLSCSPISGHRSVSWYQQTPGQGLQFLFEYFSETQRNKGNFPGRFSGRQFSNSRSEMNVSTLELGDSALYLCASKREGVEQYFGPGTRLTVT.

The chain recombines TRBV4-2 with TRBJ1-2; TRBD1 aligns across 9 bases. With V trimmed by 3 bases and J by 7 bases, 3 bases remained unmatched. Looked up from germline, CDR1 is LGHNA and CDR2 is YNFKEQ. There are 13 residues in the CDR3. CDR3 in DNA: TGTGCCAGCAGCCAGGGACAGGGAGGTGGCTACACCTTC. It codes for CASSQGQGGGYTF.

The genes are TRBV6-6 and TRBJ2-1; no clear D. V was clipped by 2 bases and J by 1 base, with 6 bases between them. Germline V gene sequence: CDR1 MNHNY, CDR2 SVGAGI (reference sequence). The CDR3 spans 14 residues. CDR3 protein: CASSYEVSYNEQFF. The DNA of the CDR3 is TGTGCCAGCAGTTACGAGGTTTCCTACAATGAGCAGTTCTTC.

In DNA, the CDR3 is TGTGCCACCCGGGGGGGGACCTTTCCCACAGATACGCAGTATTTT. As protein: CATRGGTFPTDTQYF. V gene TRBV10-3 combines with J gene TRBJ2-3; 8 bases map to TRBD2. Germline assignment: CDR1 ENHRY and CDR2 SYGVKD. J gave up 2 bases and V 10 bases, and 11 bases lay outside the gene matches. This CDR3 has 15 amino acids.

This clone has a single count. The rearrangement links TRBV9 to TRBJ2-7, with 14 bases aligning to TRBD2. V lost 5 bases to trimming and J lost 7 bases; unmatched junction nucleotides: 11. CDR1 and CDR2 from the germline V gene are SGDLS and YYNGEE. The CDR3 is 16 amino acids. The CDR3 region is CASSFLGLAGEGEQYF. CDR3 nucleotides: TGTGCCAGCAGTTTCCTGGGACTAGCGGGAGAAGGTGAGCAGTACTTC.

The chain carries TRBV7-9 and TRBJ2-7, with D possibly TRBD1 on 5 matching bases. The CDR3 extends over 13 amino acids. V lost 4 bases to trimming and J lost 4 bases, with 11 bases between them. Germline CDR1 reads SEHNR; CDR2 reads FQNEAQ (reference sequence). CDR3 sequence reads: CASSSGTGYEQYF. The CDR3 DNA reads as TGTGCCAGCAGCTCCGGAACAGGTTACGAGCAGTACTTC. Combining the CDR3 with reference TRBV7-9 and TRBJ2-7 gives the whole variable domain DTGVSQNPRHKITKRGQNVTFRCDPISEHNRLYWYRQTLGQGPEFLTYFQNEAQLEKSRLLSDRFSAERPKGSFSTLEIQRTEQGDSAMYLCASSSGTGYEQYFGPGTRLTVT.

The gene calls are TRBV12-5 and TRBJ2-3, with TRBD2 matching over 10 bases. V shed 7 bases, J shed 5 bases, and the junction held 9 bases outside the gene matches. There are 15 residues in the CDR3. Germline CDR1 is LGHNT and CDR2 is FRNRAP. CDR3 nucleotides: TGTGCTAGTGCCTACTGGACTAGCGGTGGAGATACGCAGTATTTT. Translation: CASAYWTSGGDTQYF.

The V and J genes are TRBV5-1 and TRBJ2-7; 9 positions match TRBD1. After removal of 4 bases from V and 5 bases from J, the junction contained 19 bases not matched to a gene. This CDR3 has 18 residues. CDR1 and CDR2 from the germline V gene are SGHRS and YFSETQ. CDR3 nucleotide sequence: TGCGCCAGCAGCCTAGAGCCGGGACAGGGTGCCGGGTTCGACGAGCAGTACTTC. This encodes CASSLEPGQGAGFDEQYF.

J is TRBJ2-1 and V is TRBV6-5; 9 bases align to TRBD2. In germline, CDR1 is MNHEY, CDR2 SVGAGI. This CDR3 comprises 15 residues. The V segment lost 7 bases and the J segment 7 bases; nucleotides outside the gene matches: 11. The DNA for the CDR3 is TGTGCCAGCACCTCCTCCGGGACTAGCAAAAATGAGCAGTTCTTC. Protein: CASTSSGTSKNEQFF.

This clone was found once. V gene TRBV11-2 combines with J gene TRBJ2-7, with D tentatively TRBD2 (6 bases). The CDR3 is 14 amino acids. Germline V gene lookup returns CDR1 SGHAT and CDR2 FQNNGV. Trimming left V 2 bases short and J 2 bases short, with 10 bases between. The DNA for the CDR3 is TGTGCCAGCAGCTTAAGTAGCGGCGCCTACGAGCAGTACTTC. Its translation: CASSLSSGAYEQYF.

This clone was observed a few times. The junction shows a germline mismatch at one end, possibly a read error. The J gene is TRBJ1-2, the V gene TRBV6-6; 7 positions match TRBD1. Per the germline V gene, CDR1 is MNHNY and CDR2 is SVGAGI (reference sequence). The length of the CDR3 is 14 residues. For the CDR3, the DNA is TGTGCCTGCAGGAAAGGGGGCGGGGACTATGGCTACACCTTC. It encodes CACRKGGGDYGYTF.

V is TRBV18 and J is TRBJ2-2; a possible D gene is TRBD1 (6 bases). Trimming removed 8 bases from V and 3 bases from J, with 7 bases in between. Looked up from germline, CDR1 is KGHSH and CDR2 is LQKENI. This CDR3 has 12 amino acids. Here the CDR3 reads CASRQDTGELFF. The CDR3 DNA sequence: TGTGCCAGCCGACAGGACACCGGGGAGCTGTTTTTT.

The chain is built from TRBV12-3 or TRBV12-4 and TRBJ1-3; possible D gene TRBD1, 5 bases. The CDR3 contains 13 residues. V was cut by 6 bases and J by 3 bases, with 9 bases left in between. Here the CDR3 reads CASSQTGGNTIYF. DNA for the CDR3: TGTGCCAGCAGCCAAACAGGTGGAAACACCATATATTTT.

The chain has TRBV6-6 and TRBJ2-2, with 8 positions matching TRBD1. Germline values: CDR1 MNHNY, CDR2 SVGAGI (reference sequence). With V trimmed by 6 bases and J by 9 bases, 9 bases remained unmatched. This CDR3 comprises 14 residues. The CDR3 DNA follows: TGTGCCAGCAGCTACAGGGGGAATTGGCGGGAGCTGTTTTTT. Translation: CASSYRGNWRELFF.

In DNA, the CDR3 is TGCGCCAGCAGCCAAGATGGGGGCCTGGACACAGATACGCAGTATTTT. Protein product: CASSQDGGLDTDTQYF. V gene TRBV4-1 combines with J gene TRBJ2-3; tentative D call: TRBD1 (6 bases). CDR3 length: 16 amino acids. Between the trimmed V and J ends, which lost 0 bases and 2 bases, there was a span of 12 bases. Germline V CDR1 and CDR2: MGHRA, YSYEKL.

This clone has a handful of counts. In DNA form, the CDR3 reads TGTGCCAGCAGCTTGGCCCCCGGAGGCTCGTACAATGAGCAGTTCTTC. This translates into CASSLAPGGSYNEQFF. The chain links TRBV5-5 to TRBJ2-1; tentative D call: TRBD2 (5 bases). The CDR3 covers 16 residues. Trimming pared 0 bases from V and 4 bases from J, leaving 14 bases between. Germline CDR1 reads SGHKS; CDR2 reads YYEKEE (reference sequence).

For the CDR3, the DNA is TGTGCCAGTAGTATACAGGGAAACACCGGGGAGCTGTTTTTT. It encodes CASSIQGNTGELFF. The chain is built from TRBV19 and TRBJ2-2, with D possibly TRBD1 on 5 matching bases. The CDR3 extends over 14 amino acids. Germline CDR1 reads LNHDA; CDR2 reads SQIVND (reference sequence). V was pared by 2 bases and J by 2 bases, with 6 bases between.

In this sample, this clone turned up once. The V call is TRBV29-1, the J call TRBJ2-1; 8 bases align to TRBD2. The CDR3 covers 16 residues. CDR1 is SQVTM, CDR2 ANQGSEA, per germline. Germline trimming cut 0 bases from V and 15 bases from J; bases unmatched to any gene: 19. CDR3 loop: CSVEEGGRLASTPRFF. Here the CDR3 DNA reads TGCAGCGTTGAAGAGGGAGGTAGACTAGCGAGCACTCCCCGGTTCTTC.

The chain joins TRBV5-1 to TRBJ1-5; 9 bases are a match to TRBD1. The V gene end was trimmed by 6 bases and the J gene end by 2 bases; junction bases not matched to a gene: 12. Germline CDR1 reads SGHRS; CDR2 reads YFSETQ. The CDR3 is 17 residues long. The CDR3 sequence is CASNYRDRAAGNQPQHF. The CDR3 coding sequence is TGCGCCAGCAATTACCGGGACAGGGCCGCCGGCAATCAGCCCCAGCATTTT. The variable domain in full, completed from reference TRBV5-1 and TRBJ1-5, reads KAGVTQTPRYLIKTRGQQVTLSCSPISGHRSVSWYQQTPGQGLQFLFEYFSETQRNKGNFPGRFSGRQFSNSRSEMNVSTLELGDSALYLCASNYRDRAAGNQPQHFGDGTRLSIL.